Following are 29 T cell receptor beta chains from one sample sequenced in a study of cytomegalovirus exposure and HLA in healthy donors. Primers for the PCR totalled 60 Vbeta and 13 Jbeta. TCRdb's copy holds only in-frame clones and misses some; the assay was immunoSEQ multiplex PCR. Here the sample spans fewer than 130,000 clones, around three quarters being singletons. The sequenced sample was PBMCs. The receptors come from a woman between 25 and 40 years old in good health and CMV-seronegative.

This clone was observed a few times. The chain couples TRBV4-3 to TRBJ1-2; D perhaps matches TRBD1 (6 bases). In germline, CDR1 is LGHNA, CDR2 YSLEER. V lost 0 bases to trimming and J lost 5 bases, with 10 bases between them. The CDR3 extends over 14 amino acids. Here the CDR3 reads CASSQDVQGYGYTF. The CDR3 DNA reads TGCGCCAGCAGCCAAGATGTCCAGGGGTATGGCTACACCTTC.

The chain employs TRBV20-1 and TRBJ1-1; no reliable D call. Germline values: CDR1 DFQATT, CDR2 SNEGSKA (reference sequence). The CDR3 consists of 11 residues. Deletions cut 6 bases from V and 7 bases from J, with 12 bases between. The CDR3 reads CSARIHLEAFF. The CDR3 DNA sequence: TGCAGTGCCAGAATACACCTTGAAGCTTTCTTT.

The genes are TRBV2 and TRBJ2-3; 7 nucleotides line up with TRBD1. With 6 bases clipped from V and 1 base from J, the junction kept 7 bases outside the gene matches. This CDR3 comprises 15 residues. Germline loops: CDR1 SNHLY, CDR2 FYNNEI. CDR3 DNA sequence: TGTGCCAGCAGGCGACAGGGCCCCCGCACAGATACGCAGTATTTT. It codes for CASRRQGPRTDTQYF. The complete variable domain, with remaining parts taken from reference TRBV2 and TRBJ2-3, reads EPEVTQTPSHQVTQMGQEVILRCVPISNHLYFYWYRQILGQKVEFLVSFYNNEISEKSEIFDDQFSVERPDGSNFTLKIRSTKLEDSAMYFCASRRQGPRTDTQYFGPGTRLTVL.

The CDR3 DNA reads as TGCAGCGTTGAAGTTCAGGGACAGAGCGCCGAGCAGTACTTC. It specifies CSVEVQGQSAEQYF. The chain is built from TRBV29-1 and TRBJ2-7, with 7 positions matching TRBD1. CDR1 is SQVTM and CDR2 is ANQGSEA in the germline V gene. J lost 6 bases, V lost 1 base, and 9 bases had no gene match. This CDR3 has 14 amino acids.

The V and J genes are TRBV28 and TRBJ1-6, with 7 bases fitting TRBD1. After removal of 5 bases from V and 9 bases from J, the junction contained 19 bases not matched to a gene. Germline V CDR1 and CDR2: MDHEN, SYDVKM. This CDR3 has 18 residues. Here the CDR3 DNA reads TGTGCCAGCAGTGGGTCAACCGACAGGGTTGCTCATCGTTCACCCCTCCACTTT. It codes for CASSGSTDRVAHRSPLHF.

The chain uses TRBV11-2 and TRBJ1-4; 9 bases map to TRBD1. This CDR3 comprises 17 residues. The germline gives CDR1 SGHAT, CDR2 FQNNGV. J lost 8 bases, V lost 3 bases, and 13 bases had no gene match. The DNA for the CDR3 is TGTGCCAGCAGCTTGGGGGACAGGGTCATACCCTGGGAAAAACTGTTTTTT. This gives the protein CASSLGDRVIPWEKLFF.

The sample holds a few counts of this clone. The chain employs TRBV29-1 and TRBJ2-7; D possibly corresponds to TRBD1 (6 bases). The germline gives CDR1 SQVTM, CDR2 ANQGSEA. The V gene lost 6 bases and the J gene lost 3 bases, with 9 bases spanning the gap. The CDR3 is made up of 11 amino acids. CDR3 sequence (DNA): TGCAGCGTGGCAGGGGTCTACGAGCAGTACTTC. It is translated as CSVAGVYEQYF.

V and J are TRBV2 and TRBJ2-3; D perhaps matches TRBD1 (7 bases). The CDR3 contains 17 residues. Trimming shortened V by 6 bases and J by 6 bases, and 25 bases separated the two germline ends. Germline V gene sequence: CDR1 SNHLY, CDR2 FYNNEI. In DNA, the CDR3 is TGTGCCAGCAGACTGTTTGGGGGGACAGCGTCGGCGGATACGCAGTATTTT. Translating it yields CASRLFGGTASADTQYF.

The chain employs TRBV14 and TRBJ2-2; 10 nucleotides agree with TRBD2. CDR3 size: 17 residues. J was trimmed by 6 bases and V by 5 bases; bases with no gene match: 12. Germline V gene sequence: CDR1 SGHDN, CDR2 FVKESK. CDR3 DNA sequence: TGTGCCAGCAGCTCCCTCGGAGCGGGAGGGCCCGCCGGGGAGCTGTTTTTT. This codes for CASSSLGAGGPAGELFF.

V and J are TRBV6-6 and TRBJ2-1, with D possibly matching TRBD2 (5 bases). V was clipped by 0 bases and J by 5 bases, with 8 bases between them. The germline gives CDR1 MNHNY, CDR2 SVGAGI (reference sequence). This CDR3 has 14 residues. The CDR3 bases are TGTGCCAGCAGTTACTCTCCGGGGAACAATGAGCAGTTCTTC. Translating gives CASSYSPGNNEQFF.

This clone has more than one count but fewer than ten. This CDR3 reads CSANRDRGEKLFF. CDR3 coding DNA: TGCAGCGCAAACCGGGACAGGGGCGAAAAACTGTTTTTT. J is TRBJ1-4 and V is TRBV29-1; the match to TRBD1 covers 10 bases. The J segment lost 8 bases and the V segment lost 7 bases, leaving 7 bases of the junction unmatched. Germline V gene lookup returns CDR1 SQVTM and CDR2 ANQGSEA. This CDR3 spans 13 amino acids.

This rearrangement joins TRBV9 to TRBJ1-1; D may be TRBD1 (6 bases). This CDR3 has 14 amino acids. The V gene lost 4 bases and the J gene lost 6 bases, with 16 bases spanning the gap. CDR1 is SGDLS and CDR2 is YYNGEE in the germline V gene. Here the CDR3 DNA reads TGTGCCAGCAGCTTCGACGGGGGGGGCTCTGAAGCTTTCTTT. As protein: CASSFDGGGSEAFF.

This clone showed up just once. The V gene is TRBV4-3, the J gene TRBJ1-2; 8 positions match TRBD1. Looked up from germline, CDR1 is LGHNA and CDR2 is YSLEER. The CDR3 covers 14 residues. V shed 3 bases, J shed 4 bases, and the junction held 4 bases outside the gene matches. The CDR3 here is CASSHTGGGYGYTF. The CDR3 DNA reads TGCGCCAGCAGCCATACAGGGGGGGGCTATGGCTACACCTTC.

V and J are TRBV30 and TRBJ1-6, with 11 nucleotides matching TRBD1. Looked up from germline, CDR1 is GTSNPN and CDR2 is SVGIG (reference sequence). V dropped 8 bases and J dropped 7; count of bases not matched to a gene: 16. This CDR3 region has 17 residues. CDR3 sequence reads: CAARHSDRGLRNSPLHF. CDR3 nucleotides: TGTGCCGCAAGACATTCGGACAGGGGGCTACGGAATTCACCCCTCCACTTT.

As DNA, the CDR3 is TGTGCCAGCAACGGAGATTGGGACAGGGCGGCCAATGGCTACACCTTC. It encodes CASNGDWDRAANGYTF. This chain joins TRBV2 and TRBJ1-2; TRBD1 aligns across 9 bases. Germline trimming cut 7 bases from V and 6 bases from J; bases unmatched to any gene: 15. This CDR3 is built from 16 residues. Germline CDR1 is SNHLY and CDR2 is FYNNEI.

This clone was found once. V gene TRBV28 combines with J gene TRBJ1-5; tentative D call: TRBD1 (5 bases). The ends were cut back, 5 bases at V and 7 bases at J, with 15 bases in the middle. The CDR3 loop spans 14 amino acids. Germline assignment: CDR1 MDHEN and CDR2 SYDVKM. For the CDR3, the DNA is TGTGCCAGCAGTCGCAATCAGGGAATCCAGCCCCAGCATTTT. Translating it yields CASSRNQGIQPQHF.

V is TRBV4-2 and J is TRBJ2-2; D might be TRBD2 (5 bases). V gave up 0 bases and J gave up 2 bases, with 13 bases separating them. CDR1 LGHNA and CDR2 YNFKEQ come from the germline V gene. The CDR3 has 17 residues. The CDR3 spells CASSQDLPGTNTGELFF. The CDR3 DNA sequence: TGTGCCAGCAGCCAAGATCTGCCGGGAACAAACACCGGGGAGCTGTTTTTT.

This clone was counted a few times. The chain carries TRBV6-6 and TRBJ1-4; 8 bases align to TRBD1. Trimming at V came to 0 bases and at J to 7 bases, leaving 4 bases not matched to a gene. This CDR3 is built from 15 residues. CDR1 and CDR2 (germline): MNHNY, SVGAGI (reference sequence). Written as DNA, the CDR3 is TGTGCCAGCAGTTACTCGGGAACAGGGGGTGAAAAACTGTTTTTT. The encoded protein is CASSYSGTGGEKLFF.

The chain couples TRBV28 to TRBJ1-2; 8 nucleotides align to TRBD1. V shed 5 bases, J shed 6 bases, and the junction held 5 bases outside the gene matches. Germline CDR1 MDHEN, CDR2 SYDVKM. The CDR3 is made up of 13 amino acids. The CDR3 DNA reads TGTGCCAGCAGTATGGACAGGGTAGATGGCTACACCTTC. It is translated as CASSMDRVDGYTF.

The chain recombines TRBV4-3 with TRBJ1-5; D possibly corresponds to TRBD1 (5 bases). V lost 1 base and J lost 6, with 13 bases in between. The CDR3 contains 15 residues. The germline V gene encodes CDR1 LGHNA and CDR2 YSLEER. For the CDR3, the DNA is TGCGCCAGCAGCCAAGCAAGGGGCCCCGGTCAGCCCCAGCATTTT. Translated, it gives CASSQARGPGQPQHF.

The rearrangement uses TRBV29-1 and TRBJ2-7; 12 bases are a match to TRBD2. Germline V lookup: CDR1 SQVTM, CDR2 ANQGSEA. The CDR3 runs to 16 residues. Germline trimming cut 1 base from V and 0 bases from J; bases unmatched to any gene: 4. DNA of the CDR3: TGCAGCGTTGAAGTGGGACTAGCGGGCCACTCCTACGAGCAGTACTTC. This gives the protein CSVEVGLAGHSYEQYF.

The chain employs TRBV18 and TRBJ1-4, with a possible D match to TRBD1 (6 bases). V was shortened by 0 bases and J by 4 bases, with 9 bases between the two germline ends. The CDR3 has 15 residues. The V gene's germline CDR1 is KGHSH and CDR2 LQKENI. The CDR3 DNA follows: TGTGCCAGCTCACCACCGTCACAGGGTAATGAAAAACTGTTTTTT. Residues: CASSPPSQGNEKLFF.

J is TRBJ2-7 and V is TRBV30; the D is unclear. V gave up 5 bases and J gave up 0 bases, with 8 bases separating them. In germline, CDR1 is GTSNPN, CDR2 SVGIG (reference sequence). CDR3 length: 12 amino acids. The CDR3 DNA follows: TGTGCCTGGGTTTACAACTCCTACGAGCAGTACTTC. Amino acids: CAWVYNSYEQYF.

The rearrangement links TRBV4-2 to TRBJ2-1; a weak D match, TRBD1 (6 bases). The CDR3 is 16 amino acids. Trimming left V 0 bases short and J 8 bases short, with 17 bases between. Per germline, CDR1 LGHNA and CDR2 YNFKEQ. The CDR3 DNA sequence: TGTGCCAGCAGCCAAGAAGGGCCAGGGGTTGGCGATGAGCAGTTCTTC. Protein: CASSQEGPGVGDEQFF.

The chain couples TRBV28 to TRBJ1-1; the match to TRBD1 covers 11 bases. The CDR3 consists of 13 residues. J gave up 8 bases and V 5 bases, and 4 bases lay outside the gene matches. Germline CDR1 reads MDHEN; CDR2 reads SYDVKM. In DNA, the CDR3 is TGTGCCAGCAGTGGGACAGGGGGAATCGAAGCTTTCTTT. Translated: CASSGTGGIEAFF.

The chain uses TRBV7-6 and TRBJ1-2; weak D call: TRBD1 (5 bases). V was cut by 7 bases and J by 7 bases, with 13 bases left in between. From germline, CDR1 is SGHVS and CDR2 FNYEAQ. The CDR3 is 12 residues long. CDR3 nucleotides: TGTGCCAGCATAGGGGCGCTGGGTGGCTACACCTTC. Protein: CASIGALGGYTF.

The chain has TRBV28 and TRBJ1-4, with 7 bases lining up with TRBD1. V shed 4 bases, J shed 8 bases, and the junction held 13 bases outside the gene matches. Germline CDR1 is MDHEN and CDR2 is SYDVKM. There are 16 residues in the CDR3. The CDR3 DNA reads TGTGCCAGCAGTTCCCCACAGGGGCAAGGGGGAGAAAAACTGTTTTTT. As protein: CASSSPQGQGGEKLFF.

The chain joins TRBV7-8 to TRBJ1-5, with TRBD1 matching over 10 bases. V was pared by 5 bases and J by 2 bases, with 12 bases of the junction left unmatched. This CDR3 contains 18 residues. Germline V gene sequence: CDR1 SGHVS, CDR2 FQNEAQ. The CDR3 is CASSQRRGTGVGNQPQHF. CDR3 bases: TGTGCCAGCAGCCAACGGCGAGGGACAGGGGTCGGCAATCAGCCCCAGCATTTT.

This sequence joins TRBV21-1 and TRBJ2-7; the D segment call TRBD1 is taken from the table without a DNA check. TRBV21-1 is a documented pseudogene. The CDR3 extends over 16 amino acids. This CDR3 is CASSKVTAMGSYEQYF. CDR3 DNA: TGTGCCAGCAGCAAAGTTACAGCCATGGGTTCCTACGAGCAGTACTTC.